This TCR beta chain was obtained from a study of T cell repertoires in cytomegalovirus infection. About the research overall: The authors relied on CMV epitopes, both recently identified HLA-C-restricted and well-studied HLA-B-restricted. Carrying CMV and the relevant HLA type showed in public TCR beta signatures.

Trimming shortened V by 5 bases and J by 7 bases, and 17 bases separated the two germline ends. Germline V gene lookup returns CDR1 SGHVS and CDR2 FNYEAQ. The CDR3 consists of 14 residues. This clonotype has more than one count but fewer than ten. Its antigen remains unidentified. Overall study findings and caveats: Cumulated frequencies of public TCR beta families served to identify carriers of CMV plus the relevant HLA. CMV-specific TCR beta clonotypes restricted by HLA-C dominated the ex vivo response.

Via MiXCR, TCRdb re-called the reads, giving one row per CDR3 protein. The table records 80,000 or so distinct CDR3 sequences, roughly 40% of them present only once. The clonotype originates from a human donor in good health (CMV status not recorded). Some clones in this sample may be carry-over from other donors' samples. Sequencing was performed on CD8+ T cells from cultured PBMCs, taken from culture after CMV antigen stimulation. The V gene is TRBV7-6, the J gene TRBJ1-1; a possible D gene is TRBD1 (6 bases). The DNA for the CDR3 is TGTGCCAGCAGCCCAGAGATGGGCAGGGGTGAAGCTTTCTTT. This sequence encodes CASSPEMGRGEAFF.